The 21 T cell receptor beta chains presented below share a single source sample, sequenced in a study of CD8+ T cells in alopecia areata. Described treatment: oral pan-JAK inhibitor, 5-10 mg twice daily. RNA, once extracted, was reverse transcribed into cDNA for use as the sequencing template. Using immunoSEQ multiplex PCR, the repertoire was profiled, and TCRdb retains in-frame clones only, with some absent. The sample lists fewer than 250,000 clones; around 43% were seen once. The sample consisted of CD4+ T cells sorted from blood, taken around week 36, from a patient treated with tofacitinib. These receptors were collected from a human donor with alopecia areata.

CDR3 in DNA: TGCGCCAGCAGCTTGGAGGCTGTGGGCAGGGGGCAGACCCAGTACTTC. Amino acids: CASSLEAVGRGQTQYF. The chain is built from TRBV5-1 and TRBJ2-5, with 8 bases matching TRBD1. The CDR3 is 16 amino acids. Germline trimming cut 0 bases from V and 6 bases from J; bases unmatched to any gene: 10. CDR1 is SGHRS, CDR2 YFSETQ, per germline.

The chain is built from TRBV10-3 and TRBJ2-7, with a possible D match to TRBD2 (5 bases). V shed 10 bases and J shed 0 bases, with 10 bases lying between them. The CDR3 has 12 amino acids. The germline V gene has CDR1 ENHRY and CDR2 SYGVKD. This chain's CDR3 is CATGGSSYEQYF. The CDR3 DNA follows: TGTGCCACGGGTGGGAGCTCCTACGAGCAGTACTTC.

This clone was recorded a few times. V and J are TRBV29-1 and TRBJ2-6; tentative D call: TRBD1 (5 bases). CDR3 size: 12 residues. Trimming shortened V by 3 bases and J by 12 bases, and 12 bases separated the two germline ends. CDR1 SQVTM and CDR2 ANQGSEA come from the germline V gene. CDR3 in amino acids: CSVDQGPSVLTF. For the CDR3, the DNA is TGCAGCGTTGACCAGGGCCCCTCCGTCCTGACTTTC. The full variable domain, its missing parts supplied by reference TRBV29-1 and TRBJ2-6, is SAVISQKPSRDICQRGTSLTIQCQVDSQVTMMFWYRQQPGQSLTLIATANQGSEATYESGFVIDKFPISRPNLTFSTLTVSNMSPEDSSIYLCSVDQGPSVLTFGAGSRLTVL.

This clone was seen a handful of times. The chain is built from TRBV18 and TRBJ2-3, with D unresolved. The V and J ends lost 4 bases and 2 bases respectively, with 7 bases between them. Germline V gives CDR1 KGHSH, CDR2 LQKENI. This CDR3 has 13 amino acids. CDR3 in amino acids: CASSRVNTDTQYF. The CDR3 coding sequence is TGTGCCAGCTCACGGGTCAACACAGATACGCAGTATTTT.

In the case of this clone: The sample carries other DNA sequences with the same CDR3. The chain has TRBV5-1 and TRBJ2-2; 9 bases are a match to TRBD2. The germline CDR1 and CDR2 sequences are SGHRS and YFSETQ. CDR3 length equals 16 residues. The trim removed 2 bases at V and 4 bases at J, leaving 6 bases unmatched. The CDR3 loop reads CASSFLAGVSTGELFF. In nucleotides, the CDR3 is TGCGCCAGCAGCTTCTTAGCGGGAGTAAGCACCGGGGAGCTGTTTTTT.

This clone was found a few times. The rearrangement links TRBV27 to TRBJ1-5; a weak D match, TRBD1 (5 bases). V lost 8 bases and J lost 6, with 11 bases in between. The CDR3 loop spans 12 amino acids. The germline V gene has CDR1 MNHEY and CDR2 SMNVEV (reference sequence). CDR3 residues: CASGARGQPQHF. DNA for the CDR3: TGTGCCAGCGGGGCGCGCGGTCAGCCCCAGCATTTT.

The rearrangement links TRBV23-1 to TRBJ1-1; possibly TRBD1 for D (5 bases). TRBV23-1 counts as an open reading frame of uncertain function. The V end lost 7 bases, the J end lost 1 base, and 13 bases lay between the germline ends. The CDR3 loop spans 14 amino acids. For the CDR3, the DNA is TGCGCCAGCAAATCGGATCAGGGGAACACTGAAGCTTTCTTT. This codes for CASKSDQGNTEAFF.

This clone was recorded a few times. CDR3 in amino acids: CASSTGTGGMDEQFF. Written as DNA, the CDR3 is TGTGCCAGCAGCACCGGGACAGGGGGGATGGATGAGCAGTTCTTC. This chain links TRBV7-9 with TRBJ2-1, with 11 bases fitting TRBD1. The trim removed 5 bases at V and 8 bases at J, leaving 8 bases unmatched. Per germline, CDR1 SEHNR and CDR2 FQNEAQ (reference sequence). This CDR3 spans 15 amino acids. Complete variable domain (other parts from reference TRBV7-9 and TRBJ2-1): DTGVSQNPRHKITKRGQNVTFRCDPISEHNRLYWYRQTLGQGPEFLTYFQNEAQLEKSRLLSDRFSAERPKGSFSTLEIQRTEQGDSAMYLCASSTGTGGMDEQFFGPGTRLTVL.

This clone was picked up a small number of times. V and J are TRBV5-4 and TRBJ2-5; D gene unclear. This CDR3 contains 14 residues. CDR1 and CDR2 (germline): SGHNT, YYREEE (reference sequence). Deletions cut 2 bases from V and 2 bases from J, with 10 bases between. The DNA for the CDR3 is TGTGCCAGCAGCTTAACGACTGCTCAAGAGACCCAGTACTTC. Protein: CASSLTTAQETQYF.

The J gene is TRBJ2-3, the V gene TRBV15; 12 bases agree with TRBD2. This CDR3 region has 16 residues. Germline assignment: CDR1 LNHNV and CDR2 YYDKDF (reference sequence). The trim removed 5 bases at V and 5 bases at J, leaving 8 bases unmatched. For the CDR3, the DNA is TGTGCCACCAGCCCTCGACTAGCGGGAGTCGAAGATACGCAGTATTTT. Residues: CATSPRLAGVEDTQYF.

The J gene is TRBJ2-5, the V gene TRBV5-4; the D gene is possibly TRBD2 (7 bases). The germline V gene has CDR1 SGHNT and CDR2 YYREEE (reference sequence). V lost 1 base, J lost 4 bases, and 11 bases lay in between. This CDR3 contains 14 residues. The CDR3 DNA sequence: TGTGCCAGCAGCTTGCAGGGAGGGGGAGAGACCCAGTACTTC. Amino acids: CASSLQGGGETQYF.

The sample holds many counts of this clone. Other DNA sequences of this sample code for an identical CDR3. This chain links TRBV6-5 with TRBJ1-1, with D uncertain. The CDR3 spans 11 residues. V shed 2 bases and J shed 10 bases, with 8 bases lying between them. Germline V gene data show CDR1 as MNHEY and CDR2 as SVGAGI. CDR3 protein: CASSYGVSAFF. For the CDR3, the DNA is TGTGCCAGCAGTTACGGAGTTTCAGCTTTCTTT.

V usage is TRBV29-1 and J usage is TRBJ2-1, with D possibly being TRBD1 (6 bases). Germline V gene sequence: CDR1 SQVTM, CDR2 ANQGSEA. Deletions cut 3 bases from V and 10 bases from J, with 19 bases between. The CDR3 loop spans 14 amino acids. The CDR3 DNA reads TGCAGCGTTGATTCGCCAGGGGCCATAAGGGAGCAGTTCTTC. Amino acids: CSVDSPGAIREQFF.

The chain is built from TRBV5-1 and TRBJ2-7; perhaps TRBD2 as D (6 bases). CDR1 and CDR2 (germline): SGHRS, YFSETQ. Trimming stripped 1 base from V and 3 bases from J, with 14 bases between. The length of the CDR3 is 15 residues. In DNA form, the CDR3 reads TGCGCCAGCAGCTTGTCGGGCCTCGGGAGCTACGAGCAGTACTTC. The encoded protein is CASSLSGLGSYEQYF.

CDR3 in amino acids: CSVEEYRNYGYTF. The CDR3 DNA follows: TGCAGCGTTGAAGAGTACAGAAACTATGGCTACACCTTC. V and J are TRBV29-1 and TRBJ1-2, with D unclear. The CDR3 loop spans 13 amino acids. CDR1 SQVTM and CDR2 ANQGSEA come from the germline V gene. V lost 0 bases and J 2 bases, leaving 7 bases between the germline ends. Full variable domain (outside the CDR3, taken from reference TRBV29-1 and TRBJ1-2): SAVISQKPSRDICQRGTSLTIQCQVDSQVTMMFWYRQQPGQSLTLIATANQGSEATYESGFVIDKFPISRPNLTFSTLTVSNMSPEDSSIYLCSVEEYRNYGYTFGSGTRLTVV.

The chain carries TRBV14 and TRBJ1-2; D gene uncertain. Germline values: CDR1 SGHDN, CDR2 FVKESK. The CDR3 extends over 15 amino acids. The germline V and J ends were trimmed by 1 base and 0 bases, with 9 bases remaining between them. The chain's CDR3 is CASSQGREANYGYTF. The CDR3 DNA sequence: TGTGCCAGCAGCCAAGGACGGGAAGCTAACTATGGCTACACCTTC.

The chain has TRBV28 and TRBJ2-5; no firm D call. V was pared by 6 bases and J by 1 base, with 12 bases between. The CDR3 loop spans 14 amino acids. Looked up from germline, CDR1 is MDHEN and CDR2 is SYDVKM. This CDR3 reads CASSPAALQETQYF. CDR3 in DNA: TGTGCCAGCAGCCCGGCAGCACTCCAAGAGACCCAGTACTTC. Full variable domain (remainder filled in from reference TRBV28 and TRBJ2-5): DVKVTQSSRYLVKRTGEKVFLECVQDMDHENMFWYRQDPGLGLRLIYFSYDVKMKEKGDIPEGYSVSREKKERFSLILESASTNQTSMYLCASSPAALQETQYFGPGTRLLVL.

On this clone: Other DNA sequences in this sample translate to the same CDR3. The chain couples TRBV9 to TRBJ2-1; D unresolved. Germline values: CDR1 SGDLS, CDR2 YYNGEE. This CDR3 has 15 residues. V gave up 2 bases and J gave up 2 bases, with 11 bases separating them. The CDR3 here is CASSVDPVTYNEQFF. DNA of the CDR3: TGTGCCAGCAGCGTTGACCCCGTGACCTACAATGAGCAGTTCTTC.

This clone turned up a few times. The genes are TRBV4-2 and TRBJ2-5; D is unclear. The CDR3 is 15 residues long. The V and J ends lost 0 bases and 4 bases respectively, with 12 bases between them. Germline V gene lookup returns CDR1 LGHNA and CDR2 YNFKEQ. The CDR3 spells CASSQESEGPETQYF. As DNA, the CDR3 is TGTGCCAGCAGCCAAGAATCGGAAGGGCCAGAGACCCAGTACTTC.

Many counts were recorded for this clone. The sample holds other DNA sequences that translate to the same CDR3. J is TRBJ1-2 and V is TRBV7-2, with D unclear. Germline CDR1 reads SGHTA; CDR2 reads FQGNSA. Trimming took off 1 base at V and 4 bases at J, with 4 bases between the two ends. The CDR3 runs to 12 residues. The CDR3 is CASSLVGYGYTF. As DNA, the CDR3 is TGTGCCAGCAGCTTAGTGGGCTATGGCTACACCTTC.

This chain joins TRBV30 and TRBJ1-1; TRBD1 aligns across 9 bases. V shed 2 bases, J shed 11 bases, and the junction held 6 bases outside the gene matches. Germline assignment: CDR1 GTSNPN and CDR2 SVGIG (reference sequence). The CDR3 runs 12 residues. The CDR3, as DNA: TGTGCCTGGAGTCCCCGACAGGGGGGTGCTTTCTTT. This sequence encodes CAWSPRQGGAFF.